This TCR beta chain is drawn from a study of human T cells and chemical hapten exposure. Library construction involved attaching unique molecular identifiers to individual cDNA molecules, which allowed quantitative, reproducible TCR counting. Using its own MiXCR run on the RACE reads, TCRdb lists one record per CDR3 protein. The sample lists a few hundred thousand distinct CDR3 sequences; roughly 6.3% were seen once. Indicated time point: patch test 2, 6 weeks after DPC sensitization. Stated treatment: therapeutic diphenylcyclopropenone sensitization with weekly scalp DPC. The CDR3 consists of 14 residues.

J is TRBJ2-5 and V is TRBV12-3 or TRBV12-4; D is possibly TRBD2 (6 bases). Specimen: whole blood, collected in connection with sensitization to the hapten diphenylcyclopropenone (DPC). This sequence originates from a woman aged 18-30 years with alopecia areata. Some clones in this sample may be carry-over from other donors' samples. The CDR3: CATTPGVRGETQYF. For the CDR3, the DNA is TGTGCTACCACACCCGGGGTCCGGGGGGAGACCCAGTACTTC.